This T cell receptor (beta chain) stems from a study of blood T cell repertoires in COVID-19 (dated by TCRdb to the early 2020s). Turning to the overall study: Samples from collaborators originated in the United States, Italy and Spain and spanned both the acute and convalescent phases of COVID-19. The material from the prospective study consisted of cDNA or gDNA derived from T cells, B-cell-depleted T cells, or PBMCs. Deeply sampled blood TCRbeta repertoires from subjects exposed to, actively infected with, or recovered from COVID-19 were included in the dataset. The repertoires were released in a freely available public database intended as a resource for research on the immune response to SARS-CoV-2. Samples came from the ongoing ImmuneRACE study (first 160 participants) plus 1,254 subjects from 6 global collaborators. The sample metadata nearly always contained a de-identified subject ID, COVID-19 status, age in years and sex. Where available, HLA class I and class II types were taken from metadata supplied by the sample provider and were not determined by assay-based typing.

Based on the germline V gene, the CDR1 and CDR2 sequences are SGHAT and FQNNGV. V sheds 7 bases and J sheds 9 bases, leaving 16 bases between their ends. Spanning cysteine to phenylalanine, the CDR3 consists of 13 amino acids. Left in the record is the CDR3 DNA by itself, 39 bases read in frame from the first base. Summary of the overall study and its limitations: The amount of clinical and demographic metadata varied by source and participant and was provided uncurated.

Collaborating institutions collected whole blood in K2EDTA tubes following their own protocols. Collaborator samples were shipped for TCRbeta analysis as frozen whole blood, isolated PBMCs, or DNA extracted from either sample type. With regard to this clone: Its antigen remains undetermined. Base qualities are missing; no much larger clone stands one base away.

The immunoSEQ Assay, a bias-controlled multiplex PCR, was used to amplify TCRbeta CDR3 regions from genomic DNA. In the authors' own workflow: The number of nucleated cells in each sample was estimated from the amplification of reference gene primers within the assay. Sequence reads were collapsed and filtered to measure the absolute abundance of every unique TCRbeta CDR3 rearrangement. Productive Simpson clonality was computed per sample as the square root of Simpson's diversity index over productive rearrangements. The clones in this table, taken by TCRdb from immuneACCESS, are in-frame only. Not every clone is retained; where verified, under half of the shortfall comes from an unresolved V gene, and the cause of the rest is unknown. From that table come the V and J calls and clone size; the DNA was used to work out D and trimming. The sample table records around 25,000 clones; around 81% of these occur just once. The biggest ten clones account for under 8% of the sample.

The rearranged segments are TRBV11-2 and TRBJ2-1; TRBD2 might be the D gene, on 6 matching bases. Sequences were obtained from peripheral blood. The receptor was derived from a man between 65 and 79 years old with acute or convalescent COVID-19. Here is the DNA: TGTGCCAGCACTGGCGGGACCCGGCGTGAGCAGTTCTTC. It specifies CASTGGTRREQFF.